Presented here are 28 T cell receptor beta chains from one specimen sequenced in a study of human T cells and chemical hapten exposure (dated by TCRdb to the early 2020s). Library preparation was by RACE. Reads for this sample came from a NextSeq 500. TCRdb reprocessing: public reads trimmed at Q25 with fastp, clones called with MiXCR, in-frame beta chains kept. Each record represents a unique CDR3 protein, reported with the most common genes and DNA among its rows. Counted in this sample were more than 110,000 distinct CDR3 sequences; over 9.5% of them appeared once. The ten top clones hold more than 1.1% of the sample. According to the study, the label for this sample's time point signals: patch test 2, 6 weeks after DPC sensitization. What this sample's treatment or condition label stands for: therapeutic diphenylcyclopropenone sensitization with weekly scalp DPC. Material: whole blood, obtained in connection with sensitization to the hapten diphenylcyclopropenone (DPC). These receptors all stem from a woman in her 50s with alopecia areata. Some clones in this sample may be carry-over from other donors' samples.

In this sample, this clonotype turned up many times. This CDR3 is CASSLEAPGMGKNIQYF. The CDR3 nucleotides are TGTGCCAGCAGCTTAGAAGCTCCGGGGATGGGCAAAAACATTCAGTACTTC. This chain uses TRBV7-2 with TRBJ2-4; a possible D gene is TRBD2 (5 bases). V was pared by 1 base and J by 3 bases, with 16 bases between. This CDR3 spans 17 amino acids. Germline CDR1 and CDR2: SGHTA and FQGNSA.

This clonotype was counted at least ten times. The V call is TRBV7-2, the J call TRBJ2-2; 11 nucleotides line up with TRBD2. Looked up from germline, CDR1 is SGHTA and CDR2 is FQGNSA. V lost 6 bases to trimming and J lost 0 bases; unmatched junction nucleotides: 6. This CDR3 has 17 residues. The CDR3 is CASRSGTSGPNTGELFF. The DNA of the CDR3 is TGTGCCAGCAGATCCGGGACTAGCGGACCGAACACCGGGGAGCTGTTTTTT.

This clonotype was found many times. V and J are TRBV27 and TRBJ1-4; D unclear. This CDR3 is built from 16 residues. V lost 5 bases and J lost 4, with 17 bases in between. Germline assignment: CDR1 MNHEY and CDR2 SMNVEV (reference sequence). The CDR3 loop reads CASSPRSDVGNEKLFF. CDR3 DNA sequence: TGTGCCAGCAGTCCACGCTCGGACGTGGGTAATGAAAAACTGTTTTTT. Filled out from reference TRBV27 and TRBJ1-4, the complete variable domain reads EAQVTQNPRYLITVTGKKLTVTCSQNMNHEYMSWYRQDPGLGLRQIYYSMNVEVTDKGDVPEGYKVSRKEKRNFPLILESPSPNQTSLYFCASSPRSDVGNEKLFFGSGTQLSVL.

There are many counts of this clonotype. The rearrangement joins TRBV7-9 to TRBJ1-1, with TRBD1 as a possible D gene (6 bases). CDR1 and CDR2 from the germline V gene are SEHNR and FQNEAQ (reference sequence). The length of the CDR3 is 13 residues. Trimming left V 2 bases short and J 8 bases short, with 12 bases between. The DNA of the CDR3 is TGTGCCAGCAGCTTAAACGCAGGGGCGGAAGCTTTCTTT. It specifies CASSLNAGAEAFF.

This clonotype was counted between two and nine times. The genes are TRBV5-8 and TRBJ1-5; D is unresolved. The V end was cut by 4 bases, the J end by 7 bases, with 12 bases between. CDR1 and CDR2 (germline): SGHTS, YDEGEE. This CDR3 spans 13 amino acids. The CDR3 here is CASSRDLVQPQHF. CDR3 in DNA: TGTGCCAGCAGCCGAGACCTGGTCCAGCCCCAGCATTTT.

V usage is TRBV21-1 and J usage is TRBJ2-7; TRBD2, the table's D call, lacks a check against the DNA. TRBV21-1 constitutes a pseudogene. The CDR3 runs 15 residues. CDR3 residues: CASKQGGRAAYEQYF. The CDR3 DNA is TGTGCCAGCAAGCAGGGCGGGAGGGCCGCTTACGAGCAGTACTTC.

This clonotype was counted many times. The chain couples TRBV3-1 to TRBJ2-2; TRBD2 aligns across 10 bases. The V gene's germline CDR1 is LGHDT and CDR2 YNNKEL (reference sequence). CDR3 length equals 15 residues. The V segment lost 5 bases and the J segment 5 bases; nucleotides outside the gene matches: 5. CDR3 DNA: TGTGCCAGCAGCAGGGGACTAGCGATAACCGGGGAGCTGTTTTTT. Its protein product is CASSRGLAITGELFF.

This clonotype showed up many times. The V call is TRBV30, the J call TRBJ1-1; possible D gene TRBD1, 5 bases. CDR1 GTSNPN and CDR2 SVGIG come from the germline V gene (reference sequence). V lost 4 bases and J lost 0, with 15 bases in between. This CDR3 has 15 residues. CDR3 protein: CAWIKLTVMNTEAFF. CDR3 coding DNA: TGTGCCTGGATCAAGCTGACAGTCATGAACACTGAAGCTTTCTTT.

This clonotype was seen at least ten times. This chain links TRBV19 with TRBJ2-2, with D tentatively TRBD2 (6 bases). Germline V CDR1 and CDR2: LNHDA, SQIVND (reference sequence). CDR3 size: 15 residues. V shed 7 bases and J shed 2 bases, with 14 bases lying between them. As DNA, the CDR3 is TGTGCCAGTAAAATAGCGGATACCAACACCGGGGAGCTGTTTTTT. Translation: CASKIADTNTGELFF.

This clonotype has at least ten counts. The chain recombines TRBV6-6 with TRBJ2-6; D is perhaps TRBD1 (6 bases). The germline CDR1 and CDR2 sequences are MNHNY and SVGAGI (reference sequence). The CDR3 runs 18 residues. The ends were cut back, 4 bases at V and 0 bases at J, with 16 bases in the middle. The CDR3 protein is CASSSPGRGISGANVLTF. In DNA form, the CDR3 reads TGTGCCAGCAGTTCCCCCGGCAGGGGCATCTCTGGGGCCAACGTCCTGACTTTC.

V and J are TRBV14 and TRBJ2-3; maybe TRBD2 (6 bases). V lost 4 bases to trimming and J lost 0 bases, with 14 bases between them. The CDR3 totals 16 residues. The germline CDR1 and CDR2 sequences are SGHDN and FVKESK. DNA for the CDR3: TGTGCCAGCAGCCGGCTAGGGACTTCCAGCACAGATACGCAGTATTTT. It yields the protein CASSRLGTSSTDTQYF.

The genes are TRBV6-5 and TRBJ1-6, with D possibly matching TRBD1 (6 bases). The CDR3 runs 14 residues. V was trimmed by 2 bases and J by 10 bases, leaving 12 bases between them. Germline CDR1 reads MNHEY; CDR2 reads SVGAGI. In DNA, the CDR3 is TGTGCCAGCAGTTACCAGGGGTCTAACTCACCCCTCCACTTT. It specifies CASSYQGSNSPLHF.

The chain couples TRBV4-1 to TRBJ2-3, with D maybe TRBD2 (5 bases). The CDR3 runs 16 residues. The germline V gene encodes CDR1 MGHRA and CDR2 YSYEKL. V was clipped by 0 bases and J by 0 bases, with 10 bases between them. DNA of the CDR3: TGCGCCAGCAGCCAAGATTGGACTTCGAGCACAGATACGCAGTATTTT. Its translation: CASSQDWTSSTDTQYF.

DNA of the CDR3: TGCAGCGTGAGGATGAGCTCTGGAAACACCATATATTTT. It codes for CSVRMSSGNTIYF. The chain recombines TRBV29-1 with TRBJ1-3; unclear D gene. Trimming pared 6 bases from V and 0 bases from J, leaving 9 bases between. The CDR3 is 13 residues long. Germline loops: CDR1 SQVTM, CDR2 ANQGSEA.

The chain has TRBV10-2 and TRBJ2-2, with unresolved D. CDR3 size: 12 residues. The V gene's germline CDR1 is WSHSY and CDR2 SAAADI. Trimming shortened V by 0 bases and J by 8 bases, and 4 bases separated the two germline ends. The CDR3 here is CASSESVGELFF. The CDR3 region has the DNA TGCGCCAGCAGTGAGTCAGTAGGGGAGCTGTTTTTT.

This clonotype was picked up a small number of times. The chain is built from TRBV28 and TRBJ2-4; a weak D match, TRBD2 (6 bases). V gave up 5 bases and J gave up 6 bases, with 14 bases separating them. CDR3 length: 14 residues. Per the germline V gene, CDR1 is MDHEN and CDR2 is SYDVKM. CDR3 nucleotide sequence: TGTGCCAGCAGTCTCCAGGGAGGTGCAAACATTCAGTACTTC. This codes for CASSLQGGANIQYF. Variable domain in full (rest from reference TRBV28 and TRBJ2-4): DVKVTQSSRYLVKRTGEKVFLECVQDMDHENMFWYRQDPGLGLRLIYFSYDVKMKEKGDIPEGYSVSREKKERFSLILESASTNQTSMYLCASSLQGGANIQYFGAGTRLSVL.

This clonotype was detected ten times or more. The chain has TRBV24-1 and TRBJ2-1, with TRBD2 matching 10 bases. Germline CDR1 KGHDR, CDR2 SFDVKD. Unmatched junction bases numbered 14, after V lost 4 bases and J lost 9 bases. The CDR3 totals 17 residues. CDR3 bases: TGTGCCACCAGTGACCCTACCGGGACTAGCGTGAACGGTGAGCAGTTCTTC. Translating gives CATSDPTGTSVNGEQFF.

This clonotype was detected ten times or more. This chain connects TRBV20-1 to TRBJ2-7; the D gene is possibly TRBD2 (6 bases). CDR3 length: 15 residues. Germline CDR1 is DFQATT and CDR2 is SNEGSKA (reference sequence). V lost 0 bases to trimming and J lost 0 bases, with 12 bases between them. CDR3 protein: CSARDPTGVSYEQYF. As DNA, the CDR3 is TGCAGTGCTAGAGATCCGACGGGAGTCTCCTACGAGCAGTACTTC.

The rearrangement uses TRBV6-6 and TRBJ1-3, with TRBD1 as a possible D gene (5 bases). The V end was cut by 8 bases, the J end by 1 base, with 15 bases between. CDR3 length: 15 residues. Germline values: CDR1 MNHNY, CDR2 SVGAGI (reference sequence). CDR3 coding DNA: TGTGCCAGCGGCGGGACGACGGATTCTGGAAACACCATATATTTT. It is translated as CASGGTTDSGNTIYF.

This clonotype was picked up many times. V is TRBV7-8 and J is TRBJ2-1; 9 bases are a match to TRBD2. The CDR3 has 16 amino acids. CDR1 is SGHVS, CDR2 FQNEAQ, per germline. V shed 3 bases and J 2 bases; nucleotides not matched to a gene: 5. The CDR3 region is CASSLAGGPTYNEQFF. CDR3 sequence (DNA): TGTGCCAGCAGCTTGGCGGGAGGGCCGACCTACAATGAGCAGTTCTTC.

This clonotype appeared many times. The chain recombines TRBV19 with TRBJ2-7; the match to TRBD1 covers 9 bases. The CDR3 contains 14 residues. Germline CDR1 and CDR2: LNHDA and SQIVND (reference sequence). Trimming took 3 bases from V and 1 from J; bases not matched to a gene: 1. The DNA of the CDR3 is TGTGCCAGTAGTATGGGACAGGGTTCCTACGAGCAGTACTTC. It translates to CASSMGQGSYEQYF.

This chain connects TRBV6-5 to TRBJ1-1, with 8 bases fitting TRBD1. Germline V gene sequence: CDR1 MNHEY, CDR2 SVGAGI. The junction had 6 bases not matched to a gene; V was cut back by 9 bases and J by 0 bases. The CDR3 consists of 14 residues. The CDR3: CASCRDRLNTEAFF. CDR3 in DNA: TGTGCCAGTTGTAGGGACAGGTTGAACACTGAAGCTTTCTTT.

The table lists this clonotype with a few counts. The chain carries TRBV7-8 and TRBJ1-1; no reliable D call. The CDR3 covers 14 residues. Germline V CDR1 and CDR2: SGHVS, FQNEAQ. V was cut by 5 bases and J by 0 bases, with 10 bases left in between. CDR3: CASSDRGVNTEAFF. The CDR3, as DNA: TGTGCCAGCAGCGATCGAGGTGTGAACACTGAAGCTTTCTTT.

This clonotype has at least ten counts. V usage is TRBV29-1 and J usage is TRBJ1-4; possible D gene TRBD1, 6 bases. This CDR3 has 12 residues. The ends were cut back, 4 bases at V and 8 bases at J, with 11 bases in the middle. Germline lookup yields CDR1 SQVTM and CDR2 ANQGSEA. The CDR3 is CSVGGGAEKLFF. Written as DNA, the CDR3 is TGCAGCGTTGGAGGGGGAGCCGAAAAACTGTTTTTT. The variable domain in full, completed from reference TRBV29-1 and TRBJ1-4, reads SAVISQKPSRDICQRGTSLTIQCQVDSQVTMMFWYRQQPGQSLTLIATANQGSEATYESGFVIDKFPISRPNLTFSTLTVSNMSPEDSSIYLCSVGGGAEKLFFGSGTQLSVL.

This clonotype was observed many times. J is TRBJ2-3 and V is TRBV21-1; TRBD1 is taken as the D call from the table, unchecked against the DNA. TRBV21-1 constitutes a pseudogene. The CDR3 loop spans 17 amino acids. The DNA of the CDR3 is TGTGCCAGCAGCAAGGAACGCGATGGTAGGGGCCCAGATACGCAGTATTTT. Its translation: CASSKERDGRGPDTQYF.

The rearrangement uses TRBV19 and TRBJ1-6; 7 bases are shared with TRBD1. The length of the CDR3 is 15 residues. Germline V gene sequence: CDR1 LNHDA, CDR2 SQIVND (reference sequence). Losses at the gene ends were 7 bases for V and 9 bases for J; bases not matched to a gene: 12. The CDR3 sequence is CASTGQERVSSPLHF. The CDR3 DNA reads TGTGCCAGTACCGGACAGGAGAGGGTTAGTTCACCCCTCCACTTT.

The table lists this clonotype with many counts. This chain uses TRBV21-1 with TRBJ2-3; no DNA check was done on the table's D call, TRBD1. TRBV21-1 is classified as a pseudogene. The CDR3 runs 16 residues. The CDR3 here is CASSPRKGNRTDTQYF. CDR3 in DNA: TGTGCCAGCAGCCCTAGGAAGGGGAACCGCACAGATACGCAGTATTTT.

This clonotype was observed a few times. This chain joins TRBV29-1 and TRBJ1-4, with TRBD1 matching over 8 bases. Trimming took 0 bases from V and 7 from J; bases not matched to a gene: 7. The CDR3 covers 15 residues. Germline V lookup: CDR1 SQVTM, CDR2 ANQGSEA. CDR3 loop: CSVEDRRTGSEKLFF. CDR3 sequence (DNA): TGCAGCGTTGAAGATCGTAGGACAGGGAGTGAAAAACTGTTTTTT.